This record covers a single T cell receptor beta chain. The data originate from a study of Graves' ophthalmopathy and Graves' hyperthyroidism. The V and J ends lost 4 bases and 1 base respectively, with 10 bases between them. Germline CDR1 is LNHNV and CDR2 is YYDKDF (reference sequence). The CDR3 is 14 residues long. Using RNA transcripts, the TCR beta CDR3 regions were amplified. HTBI primers were employed in first-round RT-PCR, then a second-round multiplex PCR followed. A single record per CDR3 protein comes from TCRdb applying MiXCR to the multiplex PCR reads. This table holds approximately 380,000 distinct CDR3 sequences, about 21% found once. New diagnoses, under 2 months' duration, and ages 18 to 65 characterized the hyperthyroidism patients.

The TCR sequence derives from a woman between 18 and 29 years old with stable Graves' hyperthyroidism. Specimen: peripheral blood. The genes are TRBV15 and TRBJ1-1; D is undetermined. In DNA, the CDR3 is TGTGCCACCAGCACCCCTGGCCCGAACACTGAAGCTTTCTTT. Its protein is CATSTPGPNTEAFF.